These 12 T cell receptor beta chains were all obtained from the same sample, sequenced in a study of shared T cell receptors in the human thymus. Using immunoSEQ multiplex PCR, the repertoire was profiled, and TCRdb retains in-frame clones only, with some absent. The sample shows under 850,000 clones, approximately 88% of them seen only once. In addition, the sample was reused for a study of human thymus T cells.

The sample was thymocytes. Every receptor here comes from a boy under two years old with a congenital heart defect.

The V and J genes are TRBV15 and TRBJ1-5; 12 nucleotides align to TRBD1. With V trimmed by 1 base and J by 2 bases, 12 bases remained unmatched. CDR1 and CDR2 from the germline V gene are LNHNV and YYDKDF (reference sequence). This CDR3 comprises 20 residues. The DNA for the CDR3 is TGTGCCACCAGCAGAGCGTCCCACCGGGACAGGGGGCCCGGCAATCAGCCCCAGCATTTT. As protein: CATSRASHRDRGPGNQPQHF.

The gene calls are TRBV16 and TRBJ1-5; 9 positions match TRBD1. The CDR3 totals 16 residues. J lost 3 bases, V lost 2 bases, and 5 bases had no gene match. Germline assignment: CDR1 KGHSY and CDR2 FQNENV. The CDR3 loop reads CASSQRRDRDNQPQHF. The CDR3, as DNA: TGTGCCAGCAGCCAACGTAGGGACAGGGACAATCAGCCCCAGCATTTT. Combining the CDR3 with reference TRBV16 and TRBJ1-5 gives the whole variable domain GEEVAQTPKHLVRGEGQKAKLYCAPIKGHSYVFWYQQVLKNEFKFLISFQNENVFDETGMPKERFSAKCLPNSPCSLEIQATKLEDSAVYFCASSQRRDRDNQPQHFGDGTRLSIL.

The CDR3 here is CAISRDKGNTIYF. CDR3 in DNA: TGTGCCATCAGTAGGGACAAAGGGAACACCATATATTTT. This chain connects TRBV10-3 to TRBJ1-3, with a weak D call TRBD1 (6 bases). CDR1 and CDR2 (germline): ENHRY, SYGVKD. With 5 bases removed from V and 7 bases from J, the gap between germline ends came to 12 bases. CDR3 length: 13 residues.

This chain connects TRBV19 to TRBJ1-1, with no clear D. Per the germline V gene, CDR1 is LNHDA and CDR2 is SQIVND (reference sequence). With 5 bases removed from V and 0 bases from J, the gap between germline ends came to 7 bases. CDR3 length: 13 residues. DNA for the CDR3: TGTGCCAGTAGTCCGAGCATGAACACTGAAGCTTTCTTT. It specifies CASSPSMNTEAFF.

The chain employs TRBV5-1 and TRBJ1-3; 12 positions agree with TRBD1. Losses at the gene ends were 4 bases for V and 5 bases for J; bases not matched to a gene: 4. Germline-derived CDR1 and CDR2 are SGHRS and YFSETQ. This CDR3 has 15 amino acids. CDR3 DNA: TGCGCCAGCAGCGGGACAGGGGGCTATAGAAACACCATATATTTT. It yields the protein CASSGTGGYRNTIYF. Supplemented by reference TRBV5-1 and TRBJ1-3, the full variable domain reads KAGVTQTPRYLIKTRGQQVTLSCSPISGHRSVSWYQQTPGQGLQFLFEYFSETQRNKGNFPGRFSGRQFSNSRSEMNVSTLELGDSALYLCASSGTGGYRNTIYFGEGSWLTVV.

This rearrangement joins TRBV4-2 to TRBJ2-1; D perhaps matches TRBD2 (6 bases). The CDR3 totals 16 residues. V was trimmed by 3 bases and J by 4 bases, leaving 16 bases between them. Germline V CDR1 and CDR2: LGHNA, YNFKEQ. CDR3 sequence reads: CASSHPRDSIYNEQFF. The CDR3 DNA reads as TGTGCCAGCAGCCATCCAAGGGACTCCATTTACAATGAGCAGTTCTTC.

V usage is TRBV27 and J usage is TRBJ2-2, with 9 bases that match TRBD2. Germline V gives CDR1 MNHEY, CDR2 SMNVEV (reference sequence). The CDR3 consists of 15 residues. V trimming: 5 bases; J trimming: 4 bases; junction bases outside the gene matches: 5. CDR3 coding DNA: TGTGCCAGCAGTCCCGGACTAGCGCGCACCGGGGAGCTGTTTTTT. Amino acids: CASSPGLARTGELFF.

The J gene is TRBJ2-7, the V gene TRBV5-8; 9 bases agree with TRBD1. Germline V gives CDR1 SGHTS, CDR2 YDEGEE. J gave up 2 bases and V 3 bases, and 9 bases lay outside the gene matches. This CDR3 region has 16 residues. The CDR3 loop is CASSYDSWTGAYEQYF. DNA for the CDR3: TGTGCCAGCAGCTATGACTCCTGGACAGGGGCCTACGAGCAGTACTTC.

The CDR3 coding sequence is TGTGCCACCAGCCTTTTATCCGGACAGGGTTCCCCTCAGCAGTACTTC. It specifies CATSLLSGQGSPQQYF. The chain combines TRBV15 with TRBJ2-7, with 8 bases fitting TRBD1. Germline V CDR1 and CDR2: LNHNV, YYDKDF (reference sequence). The CDR3 contains 16 residues. V lost 5 bases and J lost 8; bases outside the gene matches: 17. Filled out from reference TRBV15 and TRBJ2-7, the complete variable domain reads DAMVIQNPRYQVTQFGKPVTLSCSQTLNHNVMYWYQQKSSQAPKLLFHYYDKDFNNEADTPDNFQSRRPNTSFCFLDIRSPGLGDTAMYLCATSLLSGQGSPQQYFGPGTRLTVT.

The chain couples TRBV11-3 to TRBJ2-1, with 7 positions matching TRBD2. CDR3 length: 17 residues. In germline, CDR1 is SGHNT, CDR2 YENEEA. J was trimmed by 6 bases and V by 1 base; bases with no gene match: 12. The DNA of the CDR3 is TGTGCCAGCAGCTTAGGGACTAGTAGGTGGGCTAGCAATGAGCAGTTCTTC. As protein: CASSLGTSRWASNEQFF. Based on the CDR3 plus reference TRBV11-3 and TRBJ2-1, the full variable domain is EAGVVQSPRYKIIEKKQPVAFWCNPISGHNTLYWYLQNLGQGPELLIRYENEEAVDDSQLPKDRFSAERLKGVDSTLKIQPAELGDSAVYLCASSLGTSRWASNEQFFGPGTRLTVL.

The CDR3 reads CASSFGSSNQPQHF. In DNA form, the CDR3 reads TGCGCCAGCAGCTTTGGGAGTAGCAATCAGCCCCAGCATTTT. The V gene is TRBV5-1, the J gene TRBJ1-5; no definite D call. Trimming took 2 bases from V and 0 from J, leaving 6 bases between them. In germline, CDR1 is SGHRS, CDR2 YFSETQ. The CDR3 has 14 amino acids.

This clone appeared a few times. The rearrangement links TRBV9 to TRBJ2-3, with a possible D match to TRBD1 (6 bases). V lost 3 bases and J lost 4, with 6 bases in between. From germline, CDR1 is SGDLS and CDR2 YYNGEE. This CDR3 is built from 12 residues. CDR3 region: CASSEGADTQYF. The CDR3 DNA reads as TGTGCCAGCAGCGAGGGGGCAGATACGCAGTATTTT.